Here is one T cell receptor beta chain with its context. Its antigen is unknown. Molecular barcoding with unique molecular identifiers was used for the TCRbeta library. TCRdb processed the PCR reads anew with MiXCR; each CDR3 protein has one entry. The table has about 130,000 distinct CDR3 sequences, around 9.8% seen once. This sample is drawn from a study of T-cell reconstitution after alpha-beta-depleted transplantation in children. V lost 3 bases to trimming and J lost 5 bases, with 8 bases between them. CDR1 and CDR2 from the germline V gene are DFQATT and SNEGSKA (reference sequence). The CDR3 has 11 residues. Study-wide findings and caveats: Where some patients showed high TCRbeta diversity at day 60, it came from recipient T cells and thymic progenitors that had survived. At around two months after transplant, the alpha-beta T cells were reportedly derived from several hundred expanded clones that came from non-depleted graft cells.

The receptor's source is a girl under three years old who had a stem cell transplant for combined immunodeficiency, so the T cells may come from the graft donor. This sequence joins TRBV20-1 and TRBJ2-7; weak D call: TRBD2 (5 bases). Sequenced material: PBMCs, mostly from graft donor cells, taken 180 days after TCRalphabeta/CD19-depleted stem cell transplant. CDR3 nucleotide sequence: TGCAGTGCTAGTAGGCGGGACGAGCAGTACTTC. Translation: CSASRRDEQYF.